This TCR beta chain was retrieved from a study of blood T cell repertoires in COVID-19. Looking at the study overall: The samples span acute and convalescent COVID-19 from the United States, Italy and Spain. Sources were T cells, B-cell-depleted T cells, or PBMCs; the material itself was cDNA or gDNA.

In the original analysis: Researchers report that nucleated cell counts were estimated from reference gene primer amplification. Repertoires were generated with immunoSEQ multiplex PCR, while TCRdb's copy carries only in-frame clones and drops some. That table gives V, J and clone size, and the DNA gave D and trimming. The table lists fewer than 250,000 clones, around four fifths of them singletons, with 2.5% to 3.5% in the top ten. Germline V gives CDR1 LGHDT, CDR2 YNNKEL (reference sequence). V gave up 8 bases and J gave up 1 base; unmatched junction bases: 3. CDR3 length equals 13 residues. This clone was seen a handful of times.

The receptor was derived from a man between 45 and 60 years old with active or convalescent COVID-19. Sequencing input: peripheral blood. The chain recombines TRBV3-1 (or the pseudogene TRBV3-2) with TRBJ1-1; 8 nucleotides align to TRBD1. CDR3 sequence: CASWDRRNTEAFF. The DNA of the CDR3 is TGTGCCAGCTGGGACAGGAGGAACACTGAAGCTTTCTTT.